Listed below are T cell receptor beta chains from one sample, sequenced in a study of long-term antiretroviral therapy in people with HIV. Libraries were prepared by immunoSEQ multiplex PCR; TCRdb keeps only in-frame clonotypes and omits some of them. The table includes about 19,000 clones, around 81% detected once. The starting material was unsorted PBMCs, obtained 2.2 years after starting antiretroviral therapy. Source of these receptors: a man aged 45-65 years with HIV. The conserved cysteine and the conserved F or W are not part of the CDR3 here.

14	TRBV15	ATKEGGQYLANEQF
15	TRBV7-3	ASSFLPAGGRGNEQF
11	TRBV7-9	ASSLDSSYEQY
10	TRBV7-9	ASSFGKNIQY
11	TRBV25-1	ASSEFGTGEQY
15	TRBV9	ASSPPPYSGSTDTQY
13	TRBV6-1	ASREGRWGGGEQF
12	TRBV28	ASSLHVTWETQY
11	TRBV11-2	ASRRLATYEQY
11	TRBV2	ASSPPLNNEQF
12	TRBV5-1	ASSREGATDTQY
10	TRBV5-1	ASKQGATEAF
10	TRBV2	ASSGYGGELF
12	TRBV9	ASSVATSDNEQY
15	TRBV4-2	ASSQGVGRGGPGIQY
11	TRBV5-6	ASSLVAGNTIY
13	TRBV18	ASSPGLVSYNEQF
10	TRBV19	ASRRVPGELF
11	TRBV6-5	ASRGQGNQPQH
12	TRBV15	ATRGGVGGGTQY
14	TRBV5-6	ASSLGQVGSNQPQH
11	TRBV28	ASTLQLNYGYT
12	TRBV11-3	ASSLAGSGDTQY
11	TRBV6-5	ASSYGSAETQY
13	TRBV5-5	ASSRRPDRDYGYT
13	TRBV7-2	ASRRGTGNFDEQF
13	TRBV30	AWSLHSGSNQPQH
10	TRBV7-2	ASSLNTGELF
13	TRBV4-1	ASSHTPTGSYEQY
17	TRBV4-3	ASSLQGTGSTPSTDTQY
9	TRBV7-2	ASSSWTNSF
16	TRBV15	ATSRVPPGQGTTDTQY
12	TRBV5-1	ASSEGISTDTQY
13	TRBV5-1	ASSITSGRTDTQY
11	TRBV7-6	ASRTGGTDTQY
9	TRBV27	ASSFGSTQY
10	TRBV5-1	ASSLDAFGYT
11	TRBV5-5	ASSLYSSYEQY
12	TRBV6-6	ASRFQGNTGELF